The 23 T cell receptor beta chains below come from one sample, sequenced in a study of blood T cell repertoires in COVID-19. The table came from immunoSEQ multiplex PCR; TCRdb's copy has only in-frame clones and leaves some out. The repertoire holds about half a million clones, with 89% as singletons. Sequencing was carried out using peripheral blood. The receptors originated from a man between 18 and 29 years old with COVID-19, enrolled during active disease.

The chain is built from TRBV6-5 and TRBJ2-7; 9 positions agree with TRBD2. Per the germline V gene, CDR1 is MNHEY and CDR2 is SVGAGI. Trimming cost V 8 bases and J 3 bases; bases outside gene matches: 11. The CDR3 spans 15 residues. The CDR3 coding sequence is TGTGCCAGCCTTTCTAGCGGGGCTAACAACTACGAGCAGTACTTC. Encoded protein: CASLSSGANNYEQYF.

The V gene is TRBV25-1, the J gene TRBJ1-3; no definite D call. Germline V gene data show CDR1 as MGHDK and CDR2 as SYGVNS. V lost 4 bases and J 0 bases, leaving 19 bases between the germline ends. The length of the CDR3 is 18 residues. The CDR3 is CASSVIGISDYSGNTIYF. Here the CDR3 DNA reads TGTGCCAGCAGTGTGATCGGGATCTCTGACTACTCTGGAAACACCATATATTTT.

The chain joins TRBV7-8 to TRBJ2-3; 11 bases are a match to TRBD2. This CDR3 comprises 14 residues. J was trimmed by 7 bases and V by 6 bases; bases with no gene match: 6. Germline V gives CDR1 SGHVS, CDR2 FQNEAQ. CDR3 sequence (DNA): TGTGCCAGCAGTCCAGGGACTAGCGGAAATACGCAGTATTTT. Translation: CASSPGTSGNTQYF.

The V call is TRBV7-3, the J call TRBJ2-2; D is unclear. The V gene lost 2 bases and the J gene lost 5 bases, with 6 bases spanning the gap. Germline-derived CDR1 and CDR2 are SGHTA and FQGTGA. CDR3 size: 13 residues. Written as DNA, the CDR3 is TGTGCCAGCAGCTTACTCGGGACCGGGGAGCTGTTTTTT. Residues: CASSLLGTGELFF.

There are a few counts of this clone. The chain couples TRBV12-3 or TRBV12-4 to TRBJ2-3; no firm D call. The CDR3 sequence is 11 residues long. V lost 6 bases and J lost 2, with 3 bases in between. The CDR3 spells CASSNTDTQYF. DNA for the CDR3: TGTGCCAGCAGCAACACAGATACGCAGTATTTT.

The chain combines TRBV4-1 with TRBJ2-1; weak D call: TRBD1 (5 bases). Trimming cost V 4 bases and J 6 bases, with 10 bases left between them. Germline lookup yields CDR1 MGHRA and CDR2 YSYEKL. This CDR3 spans 13 amino acids. DNA for the CDR3: TGCGCCAGCAGCCCTAATCAGGGCAATGAGCAGTTCTTC. It codes for CASSPNQGNEQFF.

The V call is TRBV29-1, the J call TRBJ1-4; D is ambiguous. With 7 bases removed from V and 7 bases from J, the gap between germline ends came to 13 bases. This CDR3 is built from 12 residues. Per germline, CDR1 SQVTM and CDR2 ANQGSEA. CDR3 DNA sequence: TGCAGCGGGGCGAGGGAGGGTGAAAAACTGTTTTTT. This sequence encodes CSGAREGEKLFF. The full variable domain, rest sourced from reference TRBV29-1 and TRBJ1-4, is SAVISQKPSRDICQRGTSLTIQCQVDSQVTMMFWYRQQPGQSLTLIATANQGSEATYESGFVIDKFPISRPNLTFSTLTVSNMSPEDSSIYLCSGAREGEKLFFGSGTQLSVL.

The chain has TRBV6-4 and TRBJ2-1; weak D call: TRBD2 (6 bases). Germline CDR1 reads MRHNA; CDR2 reads SNTAGT. V was pared by 0 bases and J by 9 bases, with 12 bases between. This CDR3 is 14 amino acids long. CDR3: CASSDSGGNFEQFF. The CDR3, as DNA: TGTGCCAGCAGTGACTCTGGGGGGAACTTTGAGCAGTTCTTC.

The chain uses TRBV11-2 and TRBJ2-1; 14 nucleotides match TRBD2. CDR3 length equals 18 residues. Unmatched junction bases numbered 11, after V lost 5 bases and J lost 5 bases. Germline V gene sequence: CDR1 SGHAT, CDR2 FQNNGV. The CDR3 region has the DNA TGTGCCAGCAGCCCCTGGACTAGCGGGAGGAGAGGGAACAATGAGCAGTTCTTC. Its translation: CASSPWTSGRRGNNEQFF.

As for this clone: Sequence at one end of the junction differs from germline and may be a read error. The rearrangement joins TRBV2 to TRBJ2-4; D remains ambiguous. The CDR3 length is 11 residues. Per germline, CDR1 SNHLY and CDR2 FYNNEI. The CDR3 protein is CASSDTGWKCF. The CDR3 coding sequence is TGTGCCAGCAGTGATACCGGGTGGAAGTGCTTC.

V and J are TRBV7-2 and TRBJ2-1; 11 positions agree with TRBD2. Germline lookup yields CDR1 SGHTA and CDR2 FQGNSA. The CDR3 extends over 16 amino acids. V was clipped by 7 bases and J by 6 bases; unmatched bases: 11. The CDR3 here is CASTRASGRSSNEQFF. Written as DNA, the CDR3 is TGTGCCAGCACCAGGGCTAGCGGGAGGAGCTCCAATGAGCAGTTCTTC.

The rearrangement links TRBV6-1 to TRBJ1-1; possible D gene TRBD1, 5 bases. Germline loops: CDR1 MNHNS, CDR2 SASEGT. The CDR3 extends over 16 amino acids. Between the trimmed V and J ends, which lost 2 bases and 0 bases, there was a span of 13 bases. CDR3 nucleotide sequence: TGTGCCAGCAGTGAACCAGGGTCCCCTATGAACACTGAAGCTTTCTTT. As protein: CASSEPGSPMNTEAFF.

V and J are TRBV5-5 and TRBJ1-1, with 7 bases that match TRBD1. The CDR3 spans 13 residues. V dropped 1 base and J dropped 3; count of bases not matched to a gene: 0. CDR1 and CDR2 from the germline V gene are SGHKS and YYEKEE (reference sequence). CDR3 nucleotide sequence: TGTGCCAGCAGCTTGCAGGGGGACACTGAAGCTTTCTTT. This translates into CASSLQGDTEAFF.

This chain links TRBV3-1 (or the pseudogene TRBV3-2) with TRBJ2-3; TRBD2 matches 8 bases. The CDR3 spans 16 residues. Germline V lookup: CDR1 LGHDT, CDR2 YNNKEL (reference sequence). Unmatched junction bases numbered 8, after V lost 4 bases and J lost 2 bases. The CDR3 spells CASSRGAGGPTDTQYF. Here the CDR3 DNA reads TGTGCCAGCAGCCGTGGTGCGGGGGGCCCCACAGATACGCAGTATTTT.

The genes are TRBV5-4 and TRBJ2-3; tentative D call: TRBD1 (6 bases). CDR1 and CDR2 from the germline V gene are SGHNT and YYREEE (reference sequence). Trimming stripped 1 base from V and 3 bases from J, with 12 bases between. CDR3 length: 15 amino acids. For the CDR3, the DNA is TGTGCCAGCAGCTTGACAGGGTGGGGAACAGATACGCAGTATTTT. Residues: CASSLTGWGTDTQYF.

This chain joins TRBV11-2 and TRBJ2-2; TRBD2 aligns across 10 bases. The CDR3 totals 15 residues. Germline V gene sequence: CDR1 SGHAT, CDR2 FQNNGV. The V and J ends lost 5 bases and 9 bases, in that order; junction bases with no gene match: 9. For the CDR3, the DNA is TGTGCCAGCAGCGGGACAGGACTAGCGGCGAGGGAGCTGTTTTTT. This translates into CASSGTGLAARELFF.

The chain recombines TRBV19 with TRBJ1-3; tentatively, D is TRBD1 (6 bases). The CDR3 loop spans 16 amino acids. V was trimmed by 8 bases and J by 0 bases, leaving 17 bases between them. Germline V gene sequence: CDR1 LNHDA, CDR2 SQIVND (reference sequence). The CDR3 bases are TGTGCCAGTGCGGACAGCGGCCTTCTCTCTGGAAACACCATATATTTT. This encodes CASADSGLLSGNTIYF.

V is TRBV30 and J is TRBJ1-6, with 8 bases lining up with TRBD1. This CDR3 region has 16 residues. The germline V gene has CDR1 GTSNPN and CDR2 SVGIG (reference sequence). J gave up 1 base and V 4 bases, and 6 bases lay outside the gene matches. CDR3 region: CAWIDRGTSYNSPLHF. The CDR3 DNA follows: TGTGCCTGGATCGACAGGGGAACATCCTATAATTCACCCCTCCACTTT.

The chain links TRBV11-3 to TRBJ1-4; D perhaps matches TRBD1 (5 bases). The CDR3 extends over 15 amino acids. Per the germline V gene, CDR1 is SGHNT and CDR2 is YENEEA. V was cut by 4 bases and J by 11 bases, with 20 bases left in between. The CDR3 reads CASSSGGVPSGKLFF. DNA of the CDR3: TGTGCCAGCAGCTCCGGGGGAGTCCCCTCAGGGAAACTGTTTTTT.

The rearrangement uses TRBV5-5 and TRBJ2-1; 7 bases fit TRBD2. V gave up 2 bases and J gave up 9 bases; unmatched junction bases: 2. Germline lookup yields CDR1 SGHKS and CDR2 YYEKEE (reference sequence). The CDR3 has 12 amino acids. The CDR3 coding sequence is TGTGCCAGCAGCTTCGGGGAGGGTGAGCAGTTCTTC. It yields the protein CASSFGEGEQFF. Looking up the rest from reference TRBV5-5 and TRBJ2-1 gives the full variable domain: DAGVTQSPTHLIKTRGQQVTLRCSPISGHKSVSWYQQVLGQGPQFIFQYYEKEERGRGNFPDRFSARQFPNYSSELNVNALLLGDSALYLCASSFGEGEQFFGPGTRLTVL.

The V call is TRBV2, the J call TRBJ1-1; TRBD1 agrees at 9 bases. The CDR3 loop spans 14 amino acids. Germline V gene data show CDR1 as SNHLY and CDR2 as FYNNEI. Trimming removed 8 bases from V and 5 bases from J; junction bases left unmatched: 9. CDR3 in amino acids: CASSQRGTGTEAFF. The CDR3 DNA follows: TGTGCCAGCTCCCAAAGGGGGACAGGGACTGAAGCTTTCTTT. The whole variable domain, filled in from reference TRBV2 and TRBJ1-1, reads EPEVTQTPSHQVTQMGQEVILRCVPISNHLYFYWYRQILGQKVEFLVSFYNNEISEKSEIFDDQFSVERPDGSNFTLKIRSTKLEDSAMYFCASSQRGTGTEAFFGQGTRLTVV.

This chain links TRBV2 with TRBJ2-5; D is uncertain. Deletions cut 3 bases from V and 5 bases from J, with 13 bases between. Germline CDR1 reads SNHLY; CDR2 reads FYNNEI. This CDR3 is built from 14 residues. CDR3 nucleotide sequence: TGTGCCAGCAGTGAGGGCCCCAGCTGGGAGACCCAGTACTTC. Translation: CASSEGPSWETQYF.

The chain is built from TRBV4-1 and TRBJ2-2; possible D gene TRBD2, 6 bases. This CDR3 contains 16 residues. Trimming stripped 0 bases from V and 4 bases from J, with 12 bases between. Germline CDR1 is MGHRA and CDR2 is YSYEKL. CDR3 coding DNA: TGCGCCAGCAGCCAAGAGGTGGGGGAGGTCACCGGGGAGCTGTTTTTT. Its protein is CASSQEVGEVTGELFF.